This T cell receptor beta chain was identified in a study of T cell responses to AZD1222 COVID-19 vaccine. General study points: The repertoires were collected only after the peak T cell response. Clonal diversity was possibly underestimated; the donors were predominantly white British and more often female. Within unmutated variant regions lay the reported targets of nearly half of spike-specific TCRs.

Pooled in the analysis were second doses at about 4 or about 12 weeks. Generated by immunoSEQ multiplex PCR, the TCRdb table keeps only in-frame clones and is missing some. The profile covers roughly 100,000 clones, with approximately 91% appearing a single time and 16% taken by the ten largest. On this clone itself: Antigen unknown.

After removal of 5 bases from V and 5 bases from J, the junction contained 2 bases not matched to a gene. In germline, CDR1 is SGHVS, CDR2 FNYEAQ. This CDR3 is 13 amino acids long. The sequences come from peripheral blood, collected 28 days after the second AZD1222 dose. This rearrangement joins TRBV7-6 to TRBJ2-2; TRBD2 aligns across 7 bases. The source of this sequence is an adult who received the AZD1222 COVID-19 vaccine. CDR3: CASSLSGTGELFF. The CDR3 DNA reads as TGTGCCAGCAGCCTTAGCGGGACCGGGGAGCTGTTTTTT.